Sequencing of this T cell receptor (beta chain) was carried out in a study of blood T cell repertoires in COVID-19. Trimming removed 7 bases from V and 1 base from J, with 16 bases in between. Germline V lookup: CDR1 LNHDA, CDR2 SQIVND (reference sequence). This CDR3 is 15 amino acids long. Here immunoSEQ multiplex PCR was the method, and the copy in TCRdb shows in-frame clones only, minus some. The sample holds a few hundred thousand clones, 70% to 90% seen once. The chain uses TRBV19 and TRBJ2-5, with D possibly matching TRBD2 (5 bases). Sequencing was performed on peripheral blood. The TCR sequence derives from a woman in her sixties with COVID-19, enrolled during active disease. CDR3 sequence reads: CASTEGSLGQETQYF. In nucleotides, the CDR3 is TGTGCCAGTACCGAGGGCTCCCTAGGCCAAGAGACCCAGTACTTC.